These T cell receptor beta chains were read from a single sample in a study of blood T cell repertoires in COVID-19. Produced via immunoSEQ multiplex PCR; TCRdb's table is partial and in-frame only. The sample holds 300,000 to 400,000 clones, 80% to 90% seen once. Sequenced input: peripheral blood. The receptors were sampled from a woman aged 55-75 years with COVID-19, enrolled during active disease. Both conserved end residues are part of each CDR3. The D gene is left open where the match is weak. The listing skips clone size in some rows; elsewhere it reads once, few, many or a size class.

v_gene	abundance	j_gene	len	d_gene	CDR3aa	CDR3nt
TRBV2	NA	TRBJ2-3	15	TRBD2	CASSGTSGGTDTQYF	TGTGCCAGCAGCGGGACTAGCGGGGGCACAGATACGCAGTATTTT
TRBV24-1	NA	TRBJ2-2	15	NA	CATSKGRANTGELFF	TGTGCCACCAGTAAGGGCAGGGCAAACACCGGGGAGCTGTTTTTT
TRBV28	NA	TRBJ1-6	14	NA	CASKMVTTASPLHF	TGTGCCAGCAAGATGGTCACCACAGCCTCACCCCTCCACTTT
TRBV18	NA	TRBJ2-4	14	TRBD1	CASSPLDRDVIQYF	TGTGCCAGCTCACCTCTGGACAGGGACGTCATTCAGTACTTC
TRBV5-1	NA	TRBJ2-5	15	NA	CASSLKSGIQETQYF	TGCGCCAGCAGCTTGAAGTCGGGGATCCAAGAGACCCAGTACTTC
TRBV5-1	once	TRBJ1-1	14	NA	CASRREIGNTEAFF	TGCGCCAGCAGGCGGGAGATAGGAAACACTGAAGCTTTCTTT
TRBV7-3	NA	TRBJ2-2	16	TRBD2	CASSSLAGHNTGELFF	TGTGCCAGCAGCTCCCTAGCGGGACATAACACCGGGGAGCTGTTTTTT
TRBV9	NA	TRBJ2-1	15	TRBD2	CASSVGRGSYNEQFF	TGTGCCAGCAGCGTAGGGCGGGGGTCCTACAATGAGCAGTTCTTC
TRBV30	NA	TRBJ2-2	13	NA	CAWSVAVGGELFF	TGTGCCTGGAGTGTCGCGGTGGGCGGGGAGCTGTTTTTT
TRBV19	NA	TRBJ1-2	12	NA	CASSISGYGYTF	TGTGCCAGTAGTATTAGTGGCTATGGCTACACCTTC
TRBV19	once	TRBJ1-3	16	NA	CASNDQVRPTGNTIYF	TGTGCCAGTAACGATCAGGTTCGACCGACCGGAAACACCATATATTTT
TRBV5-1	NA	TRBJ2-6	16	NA	CASRVEAMAGANVLTF	TGCGCCAGCAGGGTCGAGGCAATGGCTGGGGCCAACGTCCTGACTTTC
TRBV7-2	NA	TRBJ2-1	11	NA	CASSPFHEQFF	TGTGCCAGCAGCCCTTTCCATGAGCAGTTCTTC
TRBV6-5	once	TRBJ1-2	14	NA	CASSFTAPVISYTF	TGTGCCAGCAGTTTTACAGCCCCGGTTATCAGCTACACCTTC
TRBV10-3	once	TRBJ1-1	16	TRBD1	CAISEQGPGVGVEAFF	TGTGCCATCAGCGAACAGGGGCCCGGGGTTGGGGTTGAAGCTTTCTTT
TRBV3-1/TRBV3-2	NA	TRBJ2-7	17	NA	CASSQARNRGGVDEQYF	TGTGCCAGCAGCCAAGCGAGGAACAGGGGGGGGGTTGACGAGCAGTACTTC
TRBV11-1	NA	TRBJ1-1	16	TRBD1	CASSLDRGLENTEAFF	TGTGCCAGCAGCCTCGACAGGGGGCTTGAGAACACTGAAGCTTTCTTT
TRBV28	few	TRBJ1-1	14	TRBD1	CASSLLQGFTEAFF	TGTGCCAGCAGTCTATTACAGGGGTTCACTGAAGCTTTCTTT
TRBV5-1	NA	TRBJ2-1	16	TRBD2	CASSLDGLAGGNEQFF	TGCGCCAGCAGCTTGGATGGCCTAGCGGGCGGAAATGAGCAGTTCTTC
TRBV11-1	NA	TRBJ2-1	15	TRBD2	CASSPSLAGGLGQFF	TGTGCCAGCAGCCCCTCTCTAGCGGGGGGGCTCGGGCAGTTCTTC
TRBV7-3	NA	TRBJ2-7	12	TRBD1	CASSQNRGEQYF	TGTGCCAGCAGCCAGAACAGGGGCGAGCAGTACTTC
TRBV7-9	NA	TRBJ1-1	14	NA	CASSAQPTATEAFF	TGTGCCAGCAGCGCCCAACCGACAGCTACTGAAGCTTTCTTT
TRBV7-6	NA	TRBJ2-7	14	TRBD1	CASSLDRASYEQYF	TGTGCCAGCAGCTTGGACAGGGCGTCCTACGAGCAGTACTTC
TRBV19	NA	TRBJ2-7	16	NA	CASSLTLGGANYEQYF	TGTGCCAGTAGCCTTACCCTAGGGGGGGCAAACTACGAGCAGTACTTC
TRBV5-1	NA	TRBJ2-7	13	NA	CASHRGTSYEQYF	TGCGCCAGTCATCGGGGGACCTCCTACGAGCAGTACTTC
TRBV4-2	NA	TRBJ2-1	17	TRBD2	CASSQVRASGGYNEQFF	TGTGCCAGCAGCCAAGTGAGGGCTAGCGGGGGCTACAATGAGCAGTTCTTC
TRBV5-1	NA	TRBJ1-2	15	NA	CASSFESTGPYGYTF	TGCGCCAGCAGCTTTGAATCCACAGGGCCCTATGGCTACACCTTC
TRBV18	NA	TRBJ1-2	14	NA	CASSPYTPGEGYTF	TGTGCCAGCTCACCATACACCCCAGGCGAAGGCTACACCTTC
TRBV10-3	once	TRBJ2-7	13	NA	CAISQTETYEQYF	TGTGCCATCAGCCAGACAGAAACCTACGAGCAGTACTTC
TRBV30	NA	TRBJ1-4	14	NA	CAWSSGSPNEKLFF	TGTGCCTGGAGTTCAGGGTCCCCTAATGAAAAACTGTTTTTT
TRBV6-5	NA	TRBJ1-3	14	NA	CASSYKLSGNTIYF	TGTGCCAGCAGTTACAAACTCTCTGGAAACACCATATATTTT
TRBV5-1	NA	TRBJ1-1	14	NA	CASSPLGGNTEAFF	TGCGCCAGCAGCCCTTTAGGAGGGAACACTGAAGCTTTCTTT
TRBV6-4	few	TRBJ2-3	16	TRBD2	CASSDSSGTSTDTQYF	TGTGCCAGCAGTGACTCCTCGGGGACTAGCACGGATACGCAGTATTTT
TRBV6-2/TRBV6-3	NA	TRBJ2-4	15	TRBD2	CASSYSGRAKNIQYF	TGTGCCAGCAGCTATAGCGGGAGAGCCAAAAACATTCAGTACTTC
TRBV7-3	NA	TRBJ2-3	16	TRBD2	CASSSRPHGGADTQYF	TGTGCCAGCAGCTCGCGGCCCCACGGGGGGGCAGATACGCAGTATTTT
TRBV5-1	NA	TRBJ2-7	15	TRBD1	CASSLSDRGRDEQYF	TGCGCCAGCAGCTTGTCGGACAGGGGGCGCGACGAGCAGTACTTC
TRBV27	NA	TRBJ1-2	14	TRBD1	CASRPYRDSHGYTF	TGTGCCAGCAGGCCCTACCGGGACAGCCATGGCTACACCTTC
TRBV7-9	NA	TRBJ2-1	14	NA	CASSLALGDNEQFF	TGTGCCAGCAGCTTAGCGCTCGGGGACAATGAGCAGTTCTTC
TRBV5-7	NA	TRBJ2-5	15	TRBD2	CASRYTSDGQETQYF	TGTGCCAGCAGGTATACTAGCGATGGTCAAGAGACCCAGTACTTC
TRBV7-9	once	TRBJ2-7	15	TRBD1	CASSYWGQGALEQYF	TGTGCCAGCTCGTATTGGGGACAGGGGGCTCTCGAGCAGTACTTC